The 21 T cell receptor beta chains below come from one sample, sequenced in a study of tumor and adjacent non-tumor tissue in lung cancer (dated by TCRdb to the late 2010s). RNA was isolated from bulk unsorted tissue, and RNA quality was assessed with a NanoDrop ND-1000 and an Agilent 2100. Library method: multiplex PCR. Instrument on record: Illumina HiSeq 2500. TCRbeta libraries were constructed through three rounds of nested PCR with primers (Table S4) according to protocols adapted from ARM-PCR. The public sequencing data were trimmed at Q25 with fastp and processed into clonotypes with MiXCR by TCRdb, which kept only in-frame beta chains. Rows are unified per CDR3 protein, each entry keeping the most common DNA and genes. The sample data list 55,000 to 70,000 distinct CDR3 sequences, and 60% of these were observed just once. Roughly 21% of the sample is taken by the ten largest. The material sequenced was lung tumor tissue. These receptors were collected from a middle-aged man with non-small cell lung cancer.

About this clonotype itself: One end of the junction fails to match germline, which may point to a read error. This chain joins TRBV10-3 and TRBJ2-5, with a possible D match to TRBD2 (6 bases). Germline-derived CDR1 and CDR2 are ENHRY and SYGVKD. CDR3 length equals 14 residues. The chain's CDR3 is CAISLGLINETQYF. CDR3 DNA: TGTGCCATCAGCCTGGGACTCATAAATGAGACCCAGTATTTC.

As to this clonotype: A much more abundant neighbour one base away suggests this may be a read error. V and J are TRBV6-5 and TRBJ2-4; TRBD1 agrees at 9 bases. The CDR3 runs 15 residues. CDR1 and CDR2 from the germline V gene are MNHEY and SVGAGI. V shed 7 bases, J shed 1 base, and the junction held 5 bases outside the gene matches. The CDR3 here is CASNPTGGAKNIQYF. The CDR3 region has the DNA TGTGCCAGCAACCCGACAGGGGGGGCCAAAAACATTCAGTACTTC.

To note about this clonotype: The junction departs from the called germline gene at one end, perhaps through a read error. The chain uses TRBV6-1 and TRBJ2-3; TRBD2 might be the D (5 bases). Germline CDR1 and CDR2: MNHNS and SASEGT. CDR3 size: 17 residues. In nucleotides, the CDR3 is TGTGCCAGTAGTGAAGAAGGTAGCGTTCCTCGTCCAGATACGCAGTATTTT. The encoded protein is CASSEEGSVPRPDTQYF.

A remark on this clonotype: A single base separates this from a much larger clone, so it may be a read error. The CDR3 DNA follows: TGCAGCGCTATGGAACCCCATTCAGGGAGCACTGAAGCTTTCTTT. It translates to CSAMEPHSGSTEAFF. This sequence joins TRBV29-1 and TRBJ1-1; D perhaps matches TRBD1 (5 bases). This CDR3 is built from 15 residues. The V and J ends lost 7 bases and 4 bases respectively, with 22 bases between them. Germline V gene lookup returns CDR1 SQVTM and CDR2 ANQGSEA.

As for this clonotype: Sequence at one end of the junction differs from germline and may be a read error. The gene calls are TRBV28 and TRBJ1-2; the D is unclear. Looked up from germline, CDR1 is MDHEN and CDR2 is SYDVKM. This CDR3 is 10 amino acids long. CDR3 in DNA: TGTGCTAGCAGTTTCCATGGCTGCACCTTC. It is translated as CASSFHGCTF.

This clonotype was seen once. One end of the junction varies from germline; a read error may be responsible. The chain couples TRBV11-3 to TRBJ2-1; D is undetermined. Germline lookup yields CDR1 SGHNT and CDR2 YENEEA. This CDR3 comprises 12 residues. CDR3 in DNA: TGTGCCGGCAGCTTCGGCTCGGATGAGCAGTTCTTC. Its translation is CAGSFGSDEQFF.

A word on this clonotype: Being one base from a much bigger clone, this may be a read error. The rearrangement uses TRBV28 and TRBJ1-1; D unclear. This CDR3 has 13 amino acids. CDR1 is MDHEN and CDR2 is SYDVKM in the germline V gene. The CDR3 DNA reads TGTGCCAACAGTTTAAGGTCCCACAGCGCGGCTTTCTTT. It codes for CANSLRSHSAAFF.

There are many counts of this clonotype. The V gene is TRBV5-5, the J gene TRBJ2-5; D is undetermined. The CDR3 spans 15 residues. Trimming took off 2 bases at V and 1 base at J, with 12 bases between the two ends. Germline CDR1 SGHKS, CDR2 YYEKEE (reference sequence). The CDR3: CASSFIPGPQETQYF. CDR3 in DNA: TGTGCCAGCAGCTTCATCCCAGGCCCCCAAGAGACCCAGTACTTC.

This clonotype was detected ten times or more. This chain uses TRBV6-2 or TRBV6-3 with TRBJ2-3; TRBD1 matches at 9 bases. The V segment lost 7 bases and the J segment 5 bases; nucleotides outside the gene matches: 7. The CDR3 is 14 amino acids. Germline CDR1 and CDR2: MNHEY and SVGEGT. CDR3: CASTLQGALDTQYF. The CDR3 region has the DNA TGTGCCAGCACCCTACAGGGGGCTTTAGATACGCAGTATTTT.

This clonotype has a handful of counts. The rearrangement uses TRBV5-1 and TRBJ2-7; 11 nucleotides line up with TRBD2. The CDR3 extends over 14 amino acids. V was pared by 1 base and J by 6 bases, with 3 bases of the junction left unmatched. From germline, CDR1 is SGHRS and CDR2 YFSETQ. The chain's CDR3 is CASSLRLAGSEQYF. The CDR3 nucleotides read TGCGCCAGCAGCTTGCGACTAGCGGGAAGCGAGCAGTACTTC.

About this clonotype itself: A read error may account for a junction end that differs from germline. This rearrangement joins TRBV29-1 to TRBJ2-5, with 9 bases lining up with TRBD2. Germline V gene sequence: CDR1 SQVTM, CDR2 ANQGSEA. This CDR3 has 15 residues. The CDR3 DNA sequence: TGCAGCGGTGGGCGGTTTAGCGGGAGCCTGGAGATCCAGTACTTC. Translation gives CSGGRFSGSLEIQYF.

This clonotype occurred many times. This chain links TRBV4-1 with TRBJ1-5; D remains unclear. The CDR3 is 16 residues long. Germline CDR1 is MGHRA and CDR2 is YSYEKL. V was shortened by 0 bases and J by 2 bases, with 11 bases between the two germline ends. CDR3 loop: CASSQDPWVGNQPQHF. In DNA form, the CDR3 reads TGCGCCAGCAGCCAAGATCCCTGGGTGGGCAATCAGCCCCAGCATTTT.

The chain is built from TRBV4-2 and TRBJ2-1; 7 bases map to TRBD1. The V gene's germline CDR1 is LGHNA and CDR2 YNFKEQ. The trim removed 6 bases at V and 6 bases at J, leaving 17 bases unmatched. The CDR3 extends over 17 amino acids. The CDR3 protein is CASSHSLRDRGFNEQFF. The CDR3 bases are TGTGCCAGCAGTCACAGCCTCCGGGACAGAGGCTTCAATGAGCAGTTCTTC.

This clonotype was observed at least ten times. V and J are TRBV5-1 and TRBJ2-5; no definite D call. Germline V gene data show CDR1 as SGHRS and CDR2 as YFSETQ. The V end lost 2 bases, the J end lost 1 base, and 9 bases lay between the germline ends. The length of the CDR3 is 14 residues. DNA for the CDR3: TGCGCCAGCAGCTTCATGGTAGCCCAAGAGACCCAGTACTTC. This encodes CASSFMVAQETQYF. Full variable domain (rest looked up from reference TRBV5-1 and TRBJ2-5): KAGVTQTPRYLIKTRGQQVTLSCSPISGHRSVSWYQQTPGQGLQFLFEYFSETQRNKGNFPGRFSGRQFSNSRSEMNVSTLELGDSALYLCASSFMVAQETQYFGPGTRLLVL.

The chain has TRBV11-2 and TRBJ2-3; D is perhaps TRBD2 (6 bases). V lost 4 bases to trimming and J lost 8 bases, with 22 bases between them. This CDR3 region has 16 residues. From germline, CDR1 is SGHAT and CDR2 FQNNGV. CDR3 sequence reads: CASSSRRTHSGVTQYF. CDR3 coding DNA: TGTGCCAGCAGCTCAAGAAGGACCCACTCGGGGGTTACGCAGTATTTT.

V gene TRBV20-1 combines with J gene TRBJ1-1; tentative D call: TRBD1 (5 bases). Trimming cost V 3 bases and J 4 bases, with 15 bases left between them. The CDR3 has 14 residues. The germline V gene has CDR1 DFQATT and CDR2 SNEGSKA (reference sequence). The CDR3 protein is CSARSVGGGTEAFF. In DNA form, the CDR3 reads TGCAGTGCTAGGTCTGTCGGGGGAGGCACTGAAGCTTTCTTT.

As to this clonotype: This may be a read error, as it is one base from a much larger clone. The V call is TRBV12-3 or TRBV12-4, the J call TRBJ1-1; D is perhaps TRBD1 (5 bases). This CDR3 spans 13 amino acids. CDR3 amino acids: CANSRRGDTEAFF. As DNA, the CDR3 is TGTGCCAACAGTCGGCGGGGGGACACTGAAGCTTTCTTT.

V usage is TRBV20-1 and J usage is TRBJ2-1; 11 bases fit TRBD1. CDR3 length: 15 residues. Germline values: CDR1 DFQATT, CDR2 SNEGSKA (reference sequence). Trimming cost V 6 bases and J 1 base; bases outside gene matches: 5. The CDR3, as DNA: TGCAGTGCGAACGGACAGGGGGCGTCCTACAATGAGCAGTTCTTC. This translates into CSANGQGASYNEQFF.

This clonotype was seen a few times. Germline is not matched at one junction end, which may reflect a read error. V gene TRBV20-1 combines with J gene TRBJ1-5; D call uncertain. Per the germline V gene, CDR1 is DFQATT and CDR2 is SNEGSKA (reference sequence). CDR3 length: 16 residues. CDR3 sequence: CSAPFTGQSSDQPQHF. CDR3 bases: TGCAGTGCTCCCTTTACCGGCCAGAGTAGCGATCAGCCCCAGCATTTT.

This chain joins TRBV7-9 and TRBJ1-1; 10 nucleotides match TRBD1. Per germline, CDR1 SEHNR and CDR2 FQNEAQ (reference sequence). J gave up 7 bases and V 5 bases, and 4 bases lay outside the gene matches. The CDR3 runs 13 residues. The CDR3 nucleotides read TGTGCCAGCAGCCGGGACAGGGGCGATGAAGCTTTCTTT. Encoded protein: CASSRDRGDEAFF. Variable domain in full (rest from reference TRBV7-9 and TRBJ1-1): DTGVSQNPRHKITKRGQNVTFRCDPISEHNRLYWYRQTLGQGPEFLTYFQNEAQLEKSRLLSDRFSAERPKGSFSTLEIQRTEQGDSAMYLCASSRDRGDEAFFGQGTRLTVV.

This clonotype occurred a few times. A much larger clone sits a single nucleotide away, making a read error possible. The gene calls are TRBV6-5 and TRBJ1-6; D might be TRBD1 (6 bases). This CDR3 has 15 amino acids. The V gene's germline CDR1 is MNHEY and CDR2 SVGAGI. The DNA for the CDR3 is TGTGCCAACAGTAAACAATGGGGGGGCTCTTCACCCCTCCACTTT. Translating it yields CANSKQWGGSSPLHF.